The clone carrying this T cell receptor beta chain was detected many times. Germline loops: CDR1 LGHNA, CDR2 YSLEER. The ends lost 0 bases at V and 0 bases at J; junction bases unmatched: 5. The CDR3 runs to 17 residues. The sample belongs to a study of identical twins. TCRdb re-derived calls from the 5' RACE reads in MiXCR, one entry per CDR3 protein. The sample has about 480,000 distinct CDR3 sequences, 14% seen once. In addition, the sample was reused for a study of yellow fever vaccine responses in identical twins.

The chain joins TRBV4-3 to TRBJ2-3; TRBD2 agrees at 8 bases. The source is a woman aged 18-29 years in good health. The source material was CD4+ T cells sorted from blood. The CDR3 region is CASSQDGGTRSTDTQYF. Written as DNA, the CDR3 is TGCGCCAGCAGCCAAGATGGGGGGACTAGGAGCACAGATACGCAGTATTTT.